The next 21 T cell receptor beta chains were all read from a single sample in a study of monozygotic twins with inflammatory bowel disease. TCRdb derives one entry per CDR3 protein from the 5' RACE reads, leaving out DNA. The sample shows about 330,000 distinct CDR3 sequences, and approximately 2% sits with its ten largest clones. Source material: blood. The receptor source for this set is a human donor with ulcerative colitis or Crohn's disease, or a healthy co-twin of an affected twin (not recorded which).

The chain links TRBV30 to TRBJ1-5. This CDR3 comprises 15 residues. CDR1 and CDR2 (germline): GTSNPN, SVGIG (reference sequence). CDR3 protein: CAWSVGSSSNQPQHF.

This chain joins TRBV11-2 and TRBJ1-6; TCRdb calls TRBD1, which cannot be checked without DNA. In germline, CDR1 is SGHAT, CDR2 FQNNGV. The CDR3 consists of 20 residues. The CDR3: CASSFSGGRDVSSYNSPLHF.

CDR3 in amino acids: CASSLAGHRSFF. The genes are TRBV12-3 or TRBV12-4 and TRBJ2-1. The length of the CDR3 is 12 residues.

The rearrangement links TRBV10-2 to TRBJ1-5; TCRdb's D call of TRBD1 is untestable without DNA. The CDR3 runs to 17 residues. Germline V lookup: CDR1 WSHSY, CDR2 SAAADI. CDR3 protein: CASSEGKGVVSNQPQHF.

This rearrangement joins TRBV24-1 to TRBJ1-3. This CDR3 has 15 amino acids. Germline V gene lookup returns CDR1 KGHDR and CDR2 SFDVKD. The CDR3 sequence: CATSDPGSSGNTIYF.

The chain links TRBV19 to TRBJ2-5; there is no DNA to check the TCRdb D call of TRBD2. The CDR3 is 14 amino acids. Germline CDR1 reads LNHDA; CDR2 reads SQIVND (reference sequence). CDR3 sequence reads: CASKYGGAGETQYF.

The chain joins TRBV6-4 to TRBJ2-1; TCRdb lists TRBD2, though no DNA is available to test this call. This CDR3 is 14 amino acids long. Germline V gene data show CDR1 as MRHNA and CDR2 as SNTAGT. The CDR3 here is CASSRETGVNEQFF.

This chain connects TRBV6-1 to TRBJ1-1; TCRdb selects TRBD1, and the lack of DNA leaves this call unchecked. CDR3 length: 14 amino acids. CDR1 and CDR2 from the germline V gene are MNHNS and SASEGT. The CDR3: CASSRSRDSTEAFF.

This chain links TRBV4-3 with TRBJ2-3. This CDR3 contains 15 residues. Germline values: CDR1 LGHNA, CDR2 YSLEER. CDR3 in amino acids: CASSQDRASTDTQYF.

J is TRBJ2-3 and V is TRBV4-1; TCRdb outputs TRBD2, but without DNA this stays unchecked. The CDR3 covers 18 residues. Germline-derived CDR1 and CDR2 are MGHRA and YSYEKL. The CDR3 reads CASSQVAGGPTSTDTQYF.

The chain is built from TRBV7-6 and TRBJ1-6; checking the TCRdb D call of TRBD1 is not possible without DNA. This CDR3 has 14 residues. Germline lookup yields CDR1 SGHVS and CDR2 FNYEAQ. The CDR3 is CASSQGQGGSPLHF.

The rearrangement links TRBV20-1 to TRBJ2-1. CDR1 is DFQATT, CDR2 SNEGSKA, per germline (reference sequence). CDR3 length equals 11 residues. The CDR3 region is CSAISRNEQFF.

V and J are TRBV5-1 and TRBJ1-2; TCRdb reports TRBD1, a call that lacks DNA to check it against. The CDR3 runs 13 residues. Germline CDR1 and CDR2: SGHRS and YFSETQ. The CDR3 sequence is CASSSMTGDGYTF.

The gene calls are TRBV12-3 or TRBV12-4 and TRBJ2-1. The CDR3 loop spans 16 amino acids. The CDR3 sequence is CASSLGGDSSYNEQFF.

The CDR3 is CASSLDPGAVLTGELFF. This rearrangement joins TRBV7-2 to TRBJ2-2; TCRdb's D call, TRBD1, is unchecked because there is no DNA. The CDR3 is 17 residues long. CDR1 is SGHTA, CDR2 FQGNSA, per germline.

This sequence joins TRBV28 and TRBJ2-1; the TCRdb call, TRBD1, lacks DNA for checking. The CDR3 covers 15 residues. Germline V CDR1 and CDR2: MDHEN, SYDVKM. The CDR3 loop is CASSPGESSYNEQFF. Full variable domain (outside the CDR3, taken from reference TRBV28 and TRBJ2-1): DVKVTQSSRYLVKRTGEKVFLECVQDMDHENMFWYRQDPGLGLRLIYFSYDVKMKEKGDIPEGYSVSREKKERFSLILESASTNQTSMYLCASSPGESSYNEQFFGPGTRLTVL.

The chain joins TRBV15 to TRBJ1-4. This CDR3 comprises 15 residues. The germline CDR1 and CDR2 sequences are LNHNV and YYDKDF (reference sequence). The CDR3 protein is CATSRSSSTNEKLFF.

V and J are TRBV19 and TRBJ1-1; TCRdb proposes TRBD1, but this gene call is untestable without DNA. The CDR3 has 15 amino acids. Germline V gene lookup returns CDR1 LNHDA and CDR2 SQIVND (reference sequence). The CDR3 region is CASRNRGFMNTEAFF.

The chain has TRBV6-5 and TRBJ2-3. CDR1 MNHEY and CDR2 SVGAGI come from the germline V gene. CDR3 length: 14 amino acids. The chain's CDR3 is CASSYLGSTDTQYF.

V is TRBV9 and J is TRBJ2-2; the TRBD1 assignment by TCRdb is unverifiable without DNA. The CDR3 is made up of 14 amino acids. The germline gives CDR1 SGDLS, CDR2 YYNGEE. CDR3 protein: CASSTRDRAGELFF.

This rearrangement joins TRBV7-2 to TRBJ2-3; with no DNA, the TCRdb D assignment of TRBD2 cannot be verified. Germline loops: CDR1 SGHTA, CDR2 FQGNSA. There are 15 residues in the CDR3. The CDR3 loop is CASRRLAGSTDTQYF. Full variable domain (missing parts from reference TRBV7-2 and TRBJ2-3): GAGVSQSPSNKVTEKGKDVELRCDPISGHTALYWYRQSLGQGLEFLIYFQGNSAPDKSGLPSDRFSAERTGGSVSTLTIQRTQQEDSAVYLCASRRLAGSTDTQYFGPGTRLTVL.